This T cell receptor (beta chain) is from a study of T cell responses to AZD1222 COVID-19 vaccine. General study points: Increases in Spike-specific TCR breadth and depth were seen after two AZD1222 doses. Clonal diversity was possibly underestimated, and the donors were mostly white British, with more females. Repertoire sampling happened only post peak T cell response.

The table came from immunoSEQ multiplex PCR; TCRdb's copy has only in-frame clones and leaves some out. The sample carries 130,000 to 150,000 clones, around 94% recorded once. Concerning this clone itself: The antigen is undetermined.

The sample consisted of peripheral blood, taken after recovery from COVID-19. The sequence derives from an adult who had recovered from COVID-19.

CDR3 region: CASSGVMGRGYGYTF. DNA of the CDR3: TGTGCCAGCAGTGGTGTGATGGGTAGGGGCTATGGCTACACCTTC. The chain uses TRBV25-1 and TRBJ1-2, with D possibly TRBD1 on 5 matching bases. Between the trimmed V and J ends, which lost 4 bases and 4 bases, there was a span of 16 bases. This CDR3 has 15 amino acids. The germline V gene encodes CDR1 MGHDK and CDR2 SYGVNS.